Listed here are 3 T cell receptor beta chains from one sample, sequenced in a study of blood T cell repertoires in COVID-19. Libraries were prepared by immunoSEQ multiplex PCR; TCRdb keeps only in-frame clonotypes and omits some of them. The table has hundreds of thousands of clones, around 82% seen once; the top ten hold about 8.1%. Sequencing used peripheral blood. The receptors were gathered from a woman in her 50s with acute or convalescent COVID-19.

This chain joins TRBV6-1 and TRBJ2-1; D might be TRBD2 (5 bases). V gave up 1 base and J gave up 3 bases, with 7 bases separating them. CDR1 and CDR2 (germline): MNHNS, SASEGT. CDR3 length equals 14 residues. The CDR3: CASSEGLLYNEQFF. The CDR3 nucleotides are TGTGCCAGCAGTGAAGGACTACTCTACAATGAGCAGTTCTTC.

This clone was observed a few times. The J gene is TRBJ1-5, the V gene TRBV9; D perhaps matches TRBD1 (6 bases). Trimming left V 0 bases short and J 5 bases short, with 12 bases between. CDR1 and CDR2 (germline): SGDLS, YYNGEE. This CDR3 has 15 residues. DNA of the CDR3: TGTGCCAGCAGCGTAGAGGACAGTCAGGATCAGCCCCAGCATTTT. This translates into CASSVEDSQDQPQHF.

The DNA for the CDR3 is TGTGCCATCAGGAAGACAGGGGCCTCGAACACTGAAGCTTTCTTT. Translating it yields CAIRKTGASNTEAFF. This chain links TRBV10-3 with TRBJ1-1; 8 bases match TRBD1. V shed 6 bases and J 1 base; nucleotides not matched to a gene: 7. The CDR3 has 15 amino acids. Germline-derived CDR1 and CDR2 are ENHRY and SYGVKD.